This TCR beta chain is from a study of blood T cells in healthy people across ages. The study, taken as a whole, reports: With donor CMV status unknown, expanded clonotype changes were possibly confounded.

There were healthy Caucasian individuals from Russia, aged roughly 6 to 100, serving as donors. Per-sample PBMC isolation yielded at least 6.5 million cells. The total RNA that was extracted per sample amounted to at least 5 micrograms. Worth noting for this clonotype: Antigen unknown.

The CDR3 is 15 amino acids. Looked up from germline, CDR1 is MNHNS and CDR2 is SASEGT. With 3 bases removed from V and 6 bases from J, the gap between germline ends came to 15 bases. Combining a sample-barcoded 5' primer with a J-beta primer mix, a second PCR ran for roughly 6 to 12 cycles. TCRdb independently ran MiXCR on the 5' RACE reads; one entry per CDR3 protein. The sample lists approximately 800,000 distinct CDR3 sequences, roughly 64% occurring once. This clonotype was sampled from a man aged 25-40 years in good health. The specimen sequenced was blood. V is TRBV6-1 and J is TRBJ1-3; D is unclear. CDR3 DNA sequence: TGTGCCAGCAGTGATGCGCCTCGCCGCCAAAACACCATATATTTT. Its protein is CASSDAPRRQNTIYF.